This TCR beta chain was found in a study of T-cell memory formation after mild COVID-19. The study's findings and limits: Some SARS-CoV-2-responding clones were already detected in memory before infection. Contracting CD8+ clones were enriched in EMRA, CD4+ mainly in CM and EM. Clones contracting day 15 to 85 were balanced CD4/CD8; later expanders leaned CD4+.

The germline gives CDR1 DFQATT, CDR2 SNEGSKA (reference sequence). The length of the CDR3 is 15 residues. V was pared by 5 bases and J by 0 bases, with 14 bases between. On this clonotype: Its target is not known.

Each CDR3 protein gets one entry after TCRdb re-called the 5' RACE reads with MiXCR. The top ten clones hold around 2% of a sample with 120,000 to 150,000 distinct CDR3 sequences, 15% to 20% of them seen once. The sequencing input was PBMCs or a T cell subset sorted from them (not recorded which). This receptor was identified in an adult woman who had mild COVID-19 (a few samples of this study predate the infection). Cell type and time point are not known. The chain uses TRBV20-1 and TRBJ1-3; TRBD1 might be the D (5 bases). The CDR3 sequence is CSALGAVYSGNTIYF. The DNA of the CDR3 is TGCAGTGCTCTAGGGGCAGTCTACTCTGGAAACACCATATATTTT.